The subject of this entry is one T cell receptor beta chain. Libraries were prepared by immunoSEQ multiplex PCR; TCRdb keeps only in-frame clonotypes and omits some of them. The data show tens of thousands of clones, more than 70% seen once. These data belong to a study of control samples from healthy donors and cancer patients. CDR3 length: 18 amino acids. CDR1 is MGHRA and CDR2 is YSYEKL in the germline V gene. V lost 0 bases and J 4 bases, leaving 21 bases between the germline ends. The sequence came from a man aged 45 to 65 in good health. Sequencing used blood. The chain uses TRBV4-1 and TRBJ1-1, with D perhaps matching TRBD1 (5 bases). The CDR3 bases are TGCGCCAGCAGCCAAGATATATTAGGGGCCGGAGTTGCCACTGAAGCTTTCTTT. Amino acid sequence: CASSQDILGAGVATEAFF.